This TCR beta chain was obtained from a study of T cells in Graves' hyperthyroidism and ophthalmopathy. Study-level results: Most thyroid clonotypes that were expanded above 0.001 also turned up in blood. Median prediction lead before ophthalmopathy onset was 6.5 to 7 months with the model.

The ends were cut back, 5 bases at V and 2 bases at J, with 18 bases in the middle. Per the germline V gene, CDR1 is SGHVS and CDR2 is FQNEAQ. The CDR3 has 16 residues. Turning to this clonotype: Its antigen is as yet unknown.

Hyperthyroidism was newly diagnosed in patients aged 18 to 65 (duration under 2 months). Researchers barred patients who had uncontrolled infection, other autoimmune disease, pregnancy or lactation. TCR beta CDR3 sequences were amplified from RNA transcripts. HTBI primers were used for first-round RT-PCR of the TCR CDR3. TCRdb processed the multiplex PCR reads anew with MiXCR; each CDR3 protein has one entry. The sample has around 580,000 distinct CDR3 sequences, just over 45% seen once. The origin of this receptor is a woman between 18 and 30 years old with Graves' hyperthyroidism. The sequenced material came from peripheral blood or thyroid tissue (not recorded which). This chain uses TRBV7-8 with TRBJ2-5; TRBD1 might be the D (6 bases). The CDR3 loop reads CASSPLRGKRQETQYF. The CDR3 bases are TGTGCCAGCAGCCCACTCAGGGGAAAACGGCAAGAGACCCAGTACTTC.